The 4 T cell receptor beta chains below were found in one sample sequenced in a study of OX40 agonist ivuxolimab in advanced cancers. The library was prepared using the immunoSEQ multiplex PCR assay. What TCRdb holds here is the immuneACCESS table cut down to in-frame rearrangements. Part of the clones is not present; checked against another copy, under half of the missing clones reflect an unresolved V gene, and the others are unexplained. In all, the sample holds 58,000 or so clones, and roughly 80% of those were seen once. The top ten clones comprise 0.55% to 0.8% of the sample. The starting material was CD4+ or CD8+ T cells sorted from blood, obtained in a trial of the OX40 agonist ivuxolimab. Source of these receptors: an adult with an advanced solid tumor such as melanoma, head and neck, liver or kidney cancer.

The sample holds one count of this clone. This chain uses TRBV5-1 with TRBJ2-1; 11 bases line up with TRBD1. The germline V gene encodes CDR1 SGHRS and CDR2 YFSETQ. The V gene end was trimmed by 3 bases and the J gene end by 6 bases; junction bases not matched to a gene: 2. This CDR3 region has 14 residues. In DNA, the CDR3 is TGCGCCAGCAGCTCCGGGACAGGGGGCAATGAGCAGTTCTTC. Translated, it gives CASSSGTGGNEQFF.

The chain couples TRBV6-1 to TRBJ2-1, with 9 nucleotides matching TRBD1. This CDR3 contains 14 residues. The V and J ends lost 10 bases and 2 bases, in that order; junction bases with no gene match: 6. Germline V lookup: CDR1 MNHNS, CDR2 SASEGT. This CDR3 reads CATAHRGPYNEQFF. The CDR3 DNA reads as TGTGCCACCGCCCACAGGGGGCCCTACAATGAGCAGTTCTTC.

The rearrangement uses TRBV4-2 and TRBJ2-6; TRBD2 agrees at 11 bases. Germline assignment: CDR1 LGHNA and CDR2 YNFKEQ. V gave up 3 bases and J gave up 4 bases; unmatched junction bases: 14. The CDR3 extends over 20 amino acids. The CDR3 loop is CASSHYSGGATGPGANVLTF. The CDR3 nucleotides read TGTGCCAGCAGCCACTATAGCGGGGGGGCCACAGGGCCCGGGGCCAACGTCCTGACTTTC.

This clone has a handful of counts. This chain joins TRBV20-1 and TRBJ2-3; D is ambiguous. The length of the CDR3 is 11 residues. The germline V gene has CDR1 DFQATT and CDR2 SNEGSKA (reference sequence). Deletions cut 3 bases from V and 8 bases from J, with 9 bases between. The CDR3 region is CSASTGGTQYF. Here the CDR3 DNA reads TGCAGTGCTAGTACGGGTGGTACGCAGTATTTT.